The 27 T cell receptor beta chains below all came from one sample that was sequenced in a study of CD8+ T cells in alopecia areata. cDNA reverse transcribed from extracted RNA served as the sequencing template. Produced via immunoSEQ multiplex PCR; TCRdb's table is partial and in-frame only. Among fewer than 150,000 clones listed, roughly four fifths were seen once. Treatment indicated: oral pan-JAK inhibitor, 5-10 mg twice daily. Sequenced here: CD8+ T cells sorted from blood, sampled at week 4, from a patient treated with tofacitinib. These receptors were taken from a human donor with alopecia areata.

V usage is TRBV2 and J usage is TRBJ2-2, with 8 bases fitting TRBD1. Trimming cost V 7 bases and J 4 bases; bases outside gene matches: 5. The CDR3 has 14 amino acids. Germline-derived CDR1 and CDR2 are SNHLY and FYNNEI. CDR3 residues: CASIPGTGTGELFF. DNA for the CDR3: TGTGCCAGCATCCCCGGGACAGGCACCGGGGAGCTGTTTTTT. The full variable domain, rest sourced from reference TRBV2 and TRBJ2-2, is EPEVTQTPSHQVTQMGQEVILRCVPISNHLYFYWYRQILGQKVEFLVSFYNNEISEKSEIFDDQFSVERPDGSNFTLKIRSTKLEDSAMYFCASIPGTGTGELFFGEGSRLTVL.

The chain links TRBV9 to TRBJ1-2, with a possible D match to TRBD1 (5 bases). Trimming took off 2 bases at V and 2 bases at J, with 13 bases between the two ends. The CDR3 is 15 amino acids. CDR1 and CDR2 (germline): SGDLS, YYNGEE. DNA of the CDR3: TGTGCCAGCAGCGTTGGGTCAGGGACCAACTATGGCTACACCTTC. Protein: CASSVGSGTNYGYTF. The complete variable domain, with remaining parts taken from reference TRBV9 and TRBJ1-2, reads DSGVTQTPKHLITATGQRVTLRCSPRSGDLSVYWYQQSLDQGLQFLIQYYNGEERAKGNILERFSAQQFPDLHSELNLSSLELGDSALYFCASSVGSGTNYGYTFGSGTRLTVV.

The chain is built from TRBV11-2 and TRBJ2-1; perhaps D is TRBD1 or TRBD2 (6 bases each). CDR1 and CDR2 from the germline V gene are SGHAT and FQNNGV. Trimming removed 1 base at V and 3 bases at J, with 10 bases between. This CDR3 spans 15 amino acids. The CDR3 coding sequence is TGTGCCAGCAGCTTAGCGGGGGCGATCTACAATGAGCAGTTCTTC. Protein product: CASSLAGAIYNEQFF. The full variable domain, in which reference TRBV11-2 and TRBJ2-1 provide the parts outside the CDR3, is EAGVAQSPRYKIIEKRQSVAFWCNPISGHATLYWYQQILGQGPKLLIQFQNNGVVDDSQLPKDRFSAERLKGVDSTLKIQPAKLEDSAVYLCASSLAGAIYNEQFFGPGTRLTVL.

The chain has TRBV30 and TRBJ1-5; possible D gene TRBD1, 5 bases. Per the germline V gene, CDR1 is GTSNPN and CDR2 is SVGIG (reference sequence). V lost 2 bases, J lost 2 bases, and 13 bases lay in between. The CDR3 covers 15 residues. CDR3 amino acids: CAWSPTQGRNQPQHF. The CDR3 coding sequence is TGTGCCTGGAGTCCCACCCAGGGCCGCAATCAGCCCCAGCATTTT. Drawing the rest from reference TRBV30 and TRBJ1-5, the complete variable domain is SQTIHQWPATLVQPVGSPLSLECTVEGTSNPNLYWYRQAAGRGLQLLFYSVGIGQISSEVPQNLSASRPQDRQFILSSKKLLLSDSGFYLCAWSPTQGRNQPQHFGDGTRLSIL.

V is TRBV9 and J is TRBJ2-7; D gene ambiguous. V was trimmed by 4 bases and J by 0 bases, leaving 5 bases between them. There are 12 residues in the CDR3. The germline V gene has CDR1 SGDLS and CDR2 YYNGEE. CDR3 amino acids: CASSSSSYEQYF. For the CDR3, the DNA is TGTGCCAGCAGCTCAAGCTCCTACGAGCAGTACTTC.

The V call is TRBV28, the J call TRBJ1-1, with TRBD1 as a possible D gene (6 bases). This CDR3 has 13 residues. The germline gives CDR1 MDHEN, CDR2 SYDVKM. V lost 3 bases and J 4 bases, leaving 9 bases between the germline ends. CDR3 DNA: TGTGCCAGCAGTTTGGGACAAATCACTGAAGCTTTCTTT. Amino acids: CASSLGQITEAFF.

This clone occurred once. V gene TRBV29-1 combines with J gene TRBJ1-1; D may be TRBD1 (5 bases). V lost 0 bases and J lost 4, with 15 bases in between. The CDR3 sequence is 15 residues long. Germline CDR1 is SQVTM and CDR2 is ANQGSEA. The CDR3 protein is CSVEEGAGMSTEAFF. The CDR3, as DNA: TGCAGCGTTGAAGAAGGGGCAGGAATGTCCACTGAAGCTTTCTTT.

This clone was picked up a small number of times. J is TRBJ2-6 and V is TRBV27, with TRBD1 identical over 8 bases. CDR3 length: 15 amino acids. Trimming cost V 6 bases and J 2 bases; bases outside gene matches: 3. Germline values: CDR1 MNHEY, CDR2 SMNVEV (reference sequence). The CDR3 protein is CASSPTGAGANVLTF. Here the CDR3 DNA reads TGTGCCAGCAGCCCGACAGGGGCTGGGGCCAACGTCCTGACTTTC.

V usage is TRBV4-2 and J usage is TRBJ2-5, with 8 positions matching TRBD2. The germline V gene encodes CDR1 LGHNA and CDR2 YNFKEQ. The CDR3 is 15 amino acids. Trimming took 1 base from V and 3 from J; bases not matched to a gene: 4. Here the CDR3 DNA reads TGTGCCAGCAGCCAAGGGAGCGGGGGTGAAGAGACCCAGTACTTC. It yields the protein CASSQGSGGEETQYF.

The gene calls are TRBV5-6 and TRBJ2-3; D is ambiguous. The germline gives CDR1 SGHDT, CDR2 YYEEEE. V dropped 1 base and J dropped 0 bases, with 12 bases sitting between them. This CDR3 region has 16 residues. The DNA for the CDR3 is TGTGCCAGCAGCTTGTTTACGCAGCCTAGCACAGATACGCAGTATTTT. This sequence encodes CASSLFTQPSTDTQYF.

The CDR3 region has the DNA TGTGCCAGCAGCTTAGCCGGACAGGGGGTCAATGAGCAGTTCTTC. Its translation is CASSLAGQGVNEQFF. The chain recombines TRBV7-9 with TRBJ2-1; TRBD1 aligns across 10 bases. The CDR3 runs to 15 residues. The V and J ends lost 0 bases and 6 bases, in that order; junction bases with no gene match: 2. Germline V gene sequence: CDR1 SEHNR, CDR2 FQNEAQ (reference sequence).

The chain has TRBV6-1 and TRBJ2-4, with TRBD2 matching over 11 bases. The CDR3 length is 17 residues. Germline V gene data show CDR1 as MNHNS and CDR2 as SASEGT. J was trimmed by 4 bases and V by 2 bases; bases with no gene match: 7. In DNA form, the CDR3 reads TGTGCCAGCAGTGAAAGGCTAGCGGGGGGCCGGAAAAACATTCAGTACTTC. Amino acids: CASSERLAGGRKNIQYF.

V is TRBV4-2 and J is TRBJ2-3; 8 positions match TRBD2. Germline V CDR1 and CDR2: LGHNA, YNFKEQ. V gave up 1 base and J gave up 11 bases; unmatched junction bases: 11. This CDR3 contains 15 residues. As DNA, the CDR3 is TGTGCCAGCAGCCAAGTCGATAGCGGGGATGGCGTGCAGTATTTT. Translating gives CASSQVDSGDGVQYF.

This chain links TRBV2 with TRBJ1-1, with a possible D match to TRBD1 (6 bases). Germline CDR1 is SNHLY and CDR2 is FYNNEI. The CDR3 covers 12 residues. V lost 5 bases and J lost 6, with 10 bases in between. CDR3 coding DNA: TGTGCCAGCAGTCCCGGGACACCTGAAGCTTTCTTT. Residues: CASSPGTPEAFF.

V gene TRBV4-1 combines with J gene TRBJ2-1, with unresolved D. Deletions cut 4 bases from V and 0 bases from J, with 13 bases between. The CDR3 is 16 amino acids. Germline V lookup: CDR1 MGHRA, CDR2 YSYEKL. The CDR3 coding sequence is TGCGCCAGCAGCCCCCGGCCTGGAAGCTCCTACAATGAGCAGTTCTTC. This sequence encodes CASSPRPGSSYNEQFF.

CDR3 DNA sequence: TGCGCCAGCAGCTTGGCCATAGGGACAGGGGGCGACGAGCAGTACTTC. Amino acids: CASSLAIGTGGDEQYF. The chain has TRBV5-1 and TRBJ2-7; 12 bases line up with TRBD1. This CDR3 comprises 16 residues. V shed 0 bases and J 5 bases; nucleotides not matched to a gene: 6. Germline loops: CDR1 SGHRS, CDR2 YFSETQ. The full variable domain, with the rest looked up from reference TRBV5-1 and TRBJ2-7, is KAGVTQTPRYLIKTRGQQVTLSCSPISGHRSVSWYQQTPGQGLQFLFEYFSETQRNKGNFPGRFSGRQFSNSRSEMNVSTLELGDSALYLCASSLAIGTGGDEQYFGPGTRLTVT.

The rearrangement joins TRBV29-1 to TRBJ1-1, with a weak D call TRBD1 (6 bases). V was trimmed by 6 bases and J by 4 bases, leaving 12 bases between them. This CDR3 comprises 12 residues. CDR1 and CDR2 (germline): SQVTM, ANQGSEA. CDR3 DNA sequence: TGCAGCGTACCAACAGGGATCACTGAAGCTTTCTTT. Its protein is CSVPTGITEAFF.

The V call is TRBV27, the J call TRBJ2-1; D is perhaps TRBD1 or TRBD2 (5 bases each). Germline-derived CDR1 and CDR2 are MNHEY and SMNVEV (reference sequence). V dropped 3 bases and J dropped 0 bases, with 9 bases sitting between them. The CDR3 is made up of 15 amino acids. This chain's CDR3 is CASSLRGSSYNEQFF. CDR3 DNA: TGTGCCAGCAGTTTGAGGGGAAGCTCCTACAATGAGCAGTTCTTC.

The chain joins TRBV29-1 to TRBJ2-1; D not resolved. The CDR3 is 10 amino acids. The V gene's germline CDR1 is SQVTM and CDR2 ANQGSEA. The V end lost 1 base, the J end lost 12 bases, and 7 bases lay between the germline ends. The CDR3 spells CSVEGTGQFF. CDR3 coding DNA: TGCAGCGTTGAAGGGACGGGGCAGTTCTTC.

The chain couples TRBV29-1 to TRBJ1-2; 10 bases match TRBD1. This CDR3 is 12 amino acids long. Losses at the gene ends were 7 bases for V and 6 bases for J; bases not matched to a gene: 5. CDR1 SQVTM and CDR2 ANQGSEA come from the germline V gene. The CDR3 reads CSASGTGDGYTF. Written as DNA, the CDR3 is TGCAGCGCATCCGGGACAGGGGATGGCTACACCTTC.

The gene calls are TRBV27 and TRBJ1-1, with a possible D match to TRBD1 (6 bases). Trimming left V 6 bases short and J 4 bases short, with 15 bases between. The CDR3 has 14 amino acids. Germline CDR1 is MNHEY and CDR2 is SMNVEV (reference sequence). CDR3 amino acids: CASRSTGYGTEAFF. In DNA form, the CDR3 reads TGTGCCAGCAGGTCTACAGGGTATGGCACTGAAGCTTTCTTT.

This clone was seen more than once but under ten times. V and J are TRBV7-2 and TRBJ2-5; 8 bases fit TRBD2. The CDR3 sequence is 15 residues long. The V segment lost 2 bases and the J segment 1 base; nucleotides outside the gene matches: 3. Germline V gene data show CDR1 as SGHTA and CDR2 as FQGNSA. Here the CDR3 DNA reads TGTGCCAGCAGCTTAAAGCGGGGGACCCAAGAGACCCAGTACTTC. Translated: CASSLKRGTQETQYF.

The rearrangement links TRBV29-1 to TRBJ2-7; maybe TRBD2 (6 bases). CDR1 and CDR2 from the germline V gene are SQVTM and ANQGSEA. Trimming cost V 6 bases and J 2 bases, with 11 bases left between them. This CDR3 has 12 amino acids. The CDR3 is CSVGPGAYEQYF. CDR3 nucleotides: TGCAGCGTCGGTCCGGGGGCCTACGAGCAGTACTTC.

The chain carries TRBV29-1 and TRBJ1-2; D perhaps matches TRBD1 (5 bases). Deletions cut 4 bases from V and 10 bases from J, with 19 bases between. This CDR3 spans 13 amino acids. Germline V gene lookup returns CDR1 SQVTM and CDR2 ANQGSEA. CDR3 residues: CSVGQSGPPTYTF. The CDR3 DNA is TGCAGCGTTGGACAGTCGGGACCCCCAACCTACACCTTC.

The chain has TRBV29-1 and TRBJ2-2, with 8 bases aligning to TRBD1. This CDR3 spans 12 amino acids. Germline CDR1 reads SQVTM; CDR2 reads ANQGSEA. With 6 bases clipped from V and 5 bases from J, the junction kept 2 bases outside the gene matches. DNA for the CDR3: TGCAGCGTCAGGGGGCGTACCGGGGAGCTGTTTTTT. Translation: CSVRGRTGELFF.

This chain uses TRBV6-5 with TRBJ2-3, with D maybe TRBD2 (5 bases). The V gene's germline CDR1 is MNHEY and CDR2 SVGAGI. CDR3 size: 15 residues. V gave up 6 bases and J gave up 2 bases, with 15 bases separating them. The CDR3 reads CASRQLDSATDTQYF. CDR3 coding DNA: TGTGCCAGCAGGCAACTAGACTCAGCCACAGATACGCAGTATTTT.

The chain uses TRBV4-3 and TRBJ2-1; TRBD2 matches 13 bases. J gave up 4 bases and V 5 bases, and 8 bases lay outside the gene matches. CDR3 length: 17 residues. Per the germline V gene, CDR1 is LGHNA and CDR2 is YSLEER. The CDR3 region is CASSITSGGVPYNEQFF. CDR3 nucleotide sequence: TGCGCCAGCAGCATTACTAGCGGGGGGGTGCCATACAATGAGCAGTTCTTC.